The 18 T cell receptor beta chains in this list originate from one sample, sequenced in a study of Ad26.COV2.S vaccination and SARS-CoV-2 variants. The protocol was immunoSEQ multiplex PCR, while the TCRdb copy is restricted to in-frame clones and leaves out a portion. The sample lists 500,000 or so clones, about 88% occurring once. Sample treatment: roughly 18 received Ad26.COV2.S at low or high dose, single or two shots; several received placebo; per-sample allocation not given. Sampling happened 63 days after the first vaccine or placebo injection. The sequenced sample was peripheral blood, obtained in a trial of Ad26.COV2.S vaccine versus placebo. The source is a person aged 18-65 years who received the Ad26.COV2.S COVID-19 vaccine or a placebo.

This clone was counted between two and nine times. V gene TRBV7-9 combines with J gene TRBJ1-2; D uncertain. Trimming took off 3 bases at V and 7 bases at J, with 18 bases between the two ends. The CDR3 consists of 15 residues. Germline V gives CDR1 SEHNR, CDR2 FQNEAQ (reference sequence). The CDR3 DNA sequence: TGTGCCAGCAGCTTGAGGAGCCCCGGTTTTATTGGCTACACCTTC. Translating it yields CASSLRSPGFIGYTF.

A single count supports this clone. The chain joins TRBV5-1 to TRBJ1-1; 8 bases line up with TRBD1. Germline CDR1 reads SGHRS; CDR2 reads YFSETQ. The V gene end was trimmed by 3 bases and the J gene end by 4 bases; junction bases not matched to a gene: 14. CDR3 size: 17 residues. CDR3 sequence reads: CASSSAGQGSKSTEAFF. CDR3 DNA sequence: TGCGCCAGCAGCTCAGCCGGACAGGGAAGTAAGAGCACTGAAGCTTTCTTT.

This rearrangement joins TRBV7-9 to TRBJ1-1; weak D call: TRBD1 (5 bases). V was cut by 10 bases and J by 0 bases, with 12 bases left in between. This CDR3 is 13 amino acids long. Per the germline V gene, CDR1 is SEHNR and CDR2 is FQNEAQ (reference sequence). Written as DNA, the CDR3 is TGTGCCATCCTACAGGTGCTGAACACTGAAGCTTTCTTT. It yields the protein CAILQVLNTEAFF.

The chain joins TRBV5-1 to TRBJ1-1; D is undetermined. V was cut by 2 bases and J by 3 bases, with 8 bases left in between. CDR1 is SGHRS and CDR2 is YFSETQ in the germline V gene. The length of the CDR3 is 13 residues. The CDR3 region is CASSFRPDTEAFF. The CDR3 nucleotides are TGCGCCAGCAGCTTTAGACCGGACACTGAAGCTTTCTTT. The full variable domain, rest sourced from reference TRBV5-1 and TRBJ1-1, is KAGVTQTPRYLIKTRGQQVTLSCSPISGHRSVSWYQQTPGQGLQFLFEYFSETQRNKGNFPGRFSGRQFSNSRSEMNVSTLELGDSALYLCASSFRPDTEAFFGQGTRLTVV.

CDR3 DNA sequence: TGTGCCAGCAGCCAAGACCCCGACAGAGCCGAGCAGTACGTC. Translating it yields CASSQDPDRAEQYV. The chain is built from TRBV3-1 (or the pseudogene TRBV3-2) and TRBJ2-7; possible D gene TRBD1, 5 bases. Trimming left V 0 bases short and J 6 bases short, with 12 bases between. The V gene's germline CDR1 is LGHDT and CDR2 YNNKEL (reference sequence). The length of the CDR3 is 14 residues.

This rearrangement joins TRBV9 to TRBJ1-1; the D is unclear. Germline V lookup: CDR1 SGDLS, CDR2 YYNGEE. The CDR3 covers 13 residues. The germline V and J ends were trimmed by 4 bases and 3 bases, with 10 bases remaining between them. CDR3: CASSIRIDTEAFF. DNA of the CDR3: TGTGCCAGCAGCATAAGAATCGACACTGAAGCTTTCTTT.

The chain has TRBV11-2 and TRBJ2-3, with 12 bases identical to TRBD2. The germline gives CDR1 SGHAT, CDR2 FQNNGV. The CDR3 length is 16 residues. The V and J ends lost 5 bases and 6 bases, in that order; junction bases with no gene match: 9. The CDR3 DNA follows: TGTGCCAGCAGCATCAGGACTAGCGGGATTTGGGATACGCAGTATTTT. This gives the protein CASSIRTSGIWDTQYF.

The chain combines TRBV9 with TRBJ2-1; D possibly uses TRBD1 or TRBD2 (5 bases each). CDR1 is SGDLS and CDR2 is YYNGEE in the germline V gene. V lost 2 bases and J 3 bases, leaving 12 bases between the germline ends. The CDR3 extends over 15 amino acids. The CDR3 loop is CASSVTGTIYNEQFF. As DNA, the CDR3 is TGTGCCAGCAGCGTTACGGGGACGATCTACAATGAGCAGTTCTTC.

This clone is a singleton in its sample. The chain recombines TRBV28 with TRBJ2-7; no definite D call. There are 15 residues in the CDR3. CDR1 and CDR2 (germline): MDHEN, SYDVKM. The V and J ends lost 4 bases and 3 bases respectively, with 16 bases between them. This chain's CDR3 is CASSWTDPAIYEQYF. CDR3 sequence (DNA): TGTGCCAGCAGTTGGACGGATCCAGCAATCTACGAGCAGTACTTC.

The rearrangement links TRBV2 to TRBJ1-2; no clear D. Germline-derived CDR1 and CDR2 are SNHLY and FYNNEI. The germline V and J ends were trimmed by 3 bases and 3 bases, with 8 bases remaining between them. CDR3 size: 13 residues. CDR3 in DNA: TGTGCCAGCAGTGATTGGCAGGACTATGGCTACACCTTC. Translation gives CASSDWQDYGYTF.

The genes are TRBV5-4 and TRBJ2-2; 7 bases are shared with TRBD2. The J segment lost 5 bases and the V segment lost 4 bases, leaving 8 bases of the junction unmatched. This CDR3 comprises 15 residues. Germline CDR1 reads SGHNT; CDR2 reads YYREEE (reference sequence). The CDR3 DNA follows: TGTGCCAGCAGCCTGCTAGCGGAGATGACCGGGGAGCTGTTTTTT. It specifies CASSLLAEMTGELFF.

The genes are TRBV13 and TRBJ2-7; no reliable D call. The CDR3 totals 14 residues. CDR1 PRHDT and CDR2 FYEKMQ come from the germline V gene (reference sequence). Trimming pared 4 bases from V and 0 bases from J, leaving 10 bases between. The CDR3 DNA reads TGTGCCAGCAGCTCGAAGAGTTACTCCTACGAGCAGTACTTC. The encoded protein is CASSSKSYSYEQYF.

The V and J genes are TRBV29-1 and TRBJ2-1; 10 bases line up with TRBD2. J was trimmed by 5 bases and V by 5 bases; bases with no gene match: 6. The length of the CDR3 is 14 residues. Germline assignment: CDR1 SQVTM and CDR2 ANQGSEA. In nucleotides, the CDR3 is TGCAGCGTTCAAAGAAGCGGGAGGGACAATGAGCAGTTCTTC. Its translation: CSVQRSGRDNEQFF.

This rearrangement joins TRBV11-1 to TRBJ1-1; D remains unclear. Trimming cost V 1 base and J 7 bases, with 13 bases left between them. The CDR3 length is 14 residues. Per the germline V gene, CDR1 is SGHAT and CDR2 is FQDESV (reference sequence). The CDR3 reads CASSLVDWSGEAFF. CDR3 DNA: TGTGCCAGCAGCTTAGTAGACTGGTCGGGTGAAGCTTTCTTT.

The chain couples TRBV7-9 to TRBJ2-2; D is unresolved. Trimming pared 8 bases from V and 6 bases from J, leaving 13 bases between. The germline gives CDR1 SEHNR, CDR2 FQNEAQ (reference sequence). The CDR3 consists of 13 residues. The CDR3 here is CASYLRVSGELFF. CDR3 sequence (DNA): TGTGCCAGCTACCTACGGGTTTCCGGGGAGCTGTTTTTT.

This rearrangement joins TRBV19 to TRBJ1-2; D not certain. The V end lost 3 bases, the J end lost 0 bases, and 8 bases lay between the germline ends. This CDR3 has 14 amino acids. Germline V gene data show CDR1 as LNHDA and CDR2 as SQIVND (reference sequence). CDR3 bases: TGTGCCAGTAGTATCTACAAGACTAACTATGGCTACACCTTC. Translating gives CASSIYKTNYGYTF.

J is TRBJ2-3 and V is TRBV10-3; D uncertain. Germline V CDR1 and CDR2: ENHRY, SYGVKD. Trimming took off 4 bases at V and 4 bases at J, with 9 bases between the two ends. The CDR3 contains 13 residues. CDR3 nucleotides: TGTGCCATCAGTGGGGTTAGCTCAGATACGCAGTATTTT. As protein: CAISGVSSDTQYF.

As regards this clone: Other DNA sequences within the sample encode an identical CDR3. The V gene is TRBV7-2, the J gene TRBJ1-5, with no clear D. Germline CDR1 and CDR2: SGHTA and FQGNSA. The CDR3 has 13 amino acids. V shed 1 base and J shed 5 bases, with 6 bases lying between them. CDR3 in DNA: TGTGCCAGCAGCTTAGAGGCGGATCAGCCCCAGCATTTT. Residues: CASSLEADQPQHF. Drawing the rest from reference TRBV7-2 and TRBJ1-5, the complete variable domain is GAGVSQSPSNKVTEKGKDVELRCDPISGHTALYWYRQSLGQGLEFLIYFQGNSAPDKSGLPSDRFSAERTGGSVSTLTIQRTQQEDSAVYLCASSLEADQPQHFGDGTRLSIL.